These 9 T cell receptor beta chains were all obtained from the same sample, sequenced in a study of cytomegalovirus exposure and HLA in healthy donors (dated by TCRdb to the late 2010s). Library creation used the immunoSEQ multiplex PCR assay. The clones in this table, taken by TCRdb from immuneACCESS, are in-frame only. Not every clone is retained; where verified, under half of the shortfall comes from an unresolved V gene, and the cause of the rest is unknown. Present in this sample are roughly 45,000 clones, about 93% of which were seen just once. More than 4.5% of the sample rests with the top ten. Sequencing input: PBMCs. The receptors shown here come from a man in his late teens or twenties in good health and CMV-seronegative.

This chain links TRBV11-2 with TRBJ2-3; TRBD2 is a possible D gene (5 bases). V lost 5 bases and J lost 0, with 15 bases in between. The CDR3 runs to 16 residues. Per the germline V gene, CDR1 is SGHAT and CDR2 is FQNNGV. The CDR3 loop reads CASSPSDYWSTDTQYF. CDR3 in DNA: TGTGCCAGCAGCCCCTCTGACTATTGGAGCACAGATACGCAGTATTTT.

The chain joins TRBV10-3 to TRBJ1-3, with TRBD1 as a possible D gene (6 bases). Trimming removed 6 bases at V and 0 bases at J, with 6 bases between. Germline assignment: CDR1 ENHRY and CDR2 SYGVKD. The CDR3 has 13 residues. The CDR3, as DNA: TGTGCCATCAGCAGGGGCTCTGGAAACACCATATATTTT. Translated: CAISRGSGNTIYF.

This chain links TRBV9 with TRBJ1-6, with D unresolved. The germline CDR1 and CDR2 sequences are SGDLS and YYNGEE. This CDR3 has 12 amino acids. V was clipped by 0 bases and J by 8 bases, with 3 bases between them. The CDR3 coding sequence is TGTGCCAGCAGCGTAGGAGATTCACCCCTCCACTTT. Protein product: CASSVGDSPLHF.

The V gene is TRBV2, the J gene TRBJ2-1; TRBD2 agrees at 10 bases. CDR3 size: 18 residues. The germline V gene has CDR1 SNHLY and CDR2 FYNNEI. The ends lost 5 bases at V and 3 bases at J; junction bases unmatched: 13. The CDR3 region is CASSLRALGTSDYNEQFF. The CDR3 nucleotides read TGTGCCAGCAGTTTAAGGGCCCTCGGGACTAGCGACTACAATGAGCAGTTCTTC.

The CDR3 coding sequence is TGTGCCAGCAGTGTCAGACTAGCGTCAACAGATACGCAGTATTTT. Its protein product is CASSVRLASTDTQYF. This rearrangement joins TRBV6-1 to TRBJ2-3; 8 bases are shared with TRBD2. CDR1 and CDR2 (germline): MNHNS, SASEGT. The CDR3 length is 15 residues. V dropped 4 bases and J dropped 3; count of bases not matched to a gene: 6.

This chain connects TRBV28 to TRBJ2-1; D perhaps matches TRBD2 (6 bases). The germline gives CDR1 MDHEN, CDR2 SYDVKM. V dropped 2 bases and J dropped 3 bases, with 14 bases sitting between them. This CDR3 is built from 16 residues. CDR3 coding DNA: TGTGCCAGCAGTTTAGGGCTGGAGGGTCGCTACAATGAGCAGTTCTTC. Translating gives CASSLGLEGRYNEQFF.

The V and J genes are TRBV29-1 and TRBJ2-3; maybe TRBD2 (5 bases). Germline V CDR1 and CDR2: SQVTM, ANQGSEA. With 5 bases removed from V and 1 base from J, the gap between germline ends came to 7 bases. The CDR3 has 12 amino acids. Written as DNA, the CDR3 is TGCAGCGTTCCGGAGGGCACAGATACGCAGTATTTT. This codes for CSVPEGTDTQYF.

This chain links TRBV18 with TRBJ2-1, with TRBD2 matching 8 bases. Germline V gene sequence: CDR1 KGHSH, CDR2 LQKENI. The CDR3 totals 19 residues. Trimming took 0 bases from V and 8 from J; bases not matched to a gene: 18. CDR3 in DNA: TGTGCCAGCTCACCACCGTGGCAGGGGCAACCAGCGGGAGTGGATGAGCAGTTCTTC. Residues: CASSPPWQGQPAGVDEQFF.

The gene calls are TRBV9 and TRBJ2-5, with TRBD2 matching over 8 bases. V lost 2 bases and J lost 2; bases outside the gene matches: 5. Germline V lookup: CDR1 SGDLS, CDR2 YYNGEE. CDR3 size: 15 residues. This CDR3 reads CASSVGAGEQETQYF. The CDR3 DNA reads TGTGCCAGCAGCGTGGGAGCGGGGGAGCAAGAGACCCAGTACTTC. The variable domain in full, with the rest retrieved from reference TRBV9 and TRBJ2-5, is DSGVTQTPKHLITATGQRVTLRCSPRSGDLSVYWYQQSLDQGLQFLIQYYNGEERAKGNILERFSAQQFPDLHSELNLSSLELGDSALYFCASSVGAGEQETQYFGPGTRLLVL.